This is a list of T cell receptor beta chains from one sample in a study of T cells in Graves' hyperthyroidism and ophthalmopathy. TCRdb used MiXCR to reprocess the multiplex PCR reads, holding one entry per CDR3 protein. The sample contains more than 300,000 distinct CDR3 sequences, around a sixth of which appear only once. Sequenced input: blood. The receptors were sampled from a man aged 18 to 30 with Graves' ophthalmopathy. Each CDR3 is given with its conserved first and last residue. The D gene is left open where the match is weak. For some rows the clone size is stated as once, few or many, or as a class when expanded; others skip it.

D gene	clone size	J gene	V gene	CDR3 DNA	CDR3 protein
TRBD1	.	TRBJ1-2	TRBV4-1	TGCGCCAGCAGCCAAGATTGGGTAAAACAGGGGATTAACTATGGCTACACCTTC	CASSQDWVKQGINYGYTF
.	.	TRBJ1-6	TRBV20-1	TGCAGTGCTCCAGGGGATCGCGATTCGGCCCTCCACTTT	CSAPGDRDSALHF
.	.	TRBJ2-5	TRBV6-1	TGTGCCAGCAGTGAAACATGGCTAGCGCGAGAGACCCAGTACTTC	CASSETWLARETQYF
.	many	TRBJ1-5	TRBV3-1	TGTGCCAGCAGCCCGAGGGGGTATGGCAATCAGCCCCAGCATTTT	CASSPRGYGNQPQHF
.	.	TRBJ1-1	TRBV6-1	TGTGCCAGCAGTCCTCTGATGAACACTGAAGCTTTCTTT	CASSPLMNTEAFF
.	many	TRBJ2-7	TRBV12-3/TRBV12-4	TGTGCCAGCAGTTTAGCCGGTGGGGGAAGCTACGAGCAGTACTTC	CASSLAGGGSYEQYF
.	.	TRBJ2-3	TRBV30	TGTGCCTGGAGTGTCGCAGGGGCAGATACGCAGTATTTT	CAWSVAGADTQYF
.	.	TRBJ1-4	TRBV20-1	TGCAGTGCTAGAAAACAGGGATCGAATGAAAAACTGTTTTTT	CSARKQGSNEKLFF
.	many	TRBJ2-7	TRBV5-1	TGCGCCAGCAGCCAAGACGGCTCCTACGAGCAGTACTTC	CASSQDGSYEQYF
.	many	TRBJ1-1	TRBV27	TGTGCCAGCAGCTTATGGGGGAACACTGAAGCTTTCTTT	CASSLWGNTEAFF
.	.	TRBJ2-2	TRBV6-1	TGTGCCAGCAGTCCACCCGGGACTTCGAACACCGGGGAGCTGTTTTTT	CASSPPGTSNTGELFF
.	many	TRBJ2-1	TRBV20-1	TGCAGTGCTATGCGGCCACGATCCTGGGAGCAGTTCTTC	CSAMRPRSWEQFF
.	once	TRBJ1-3	TRBV3-1	TGTGCCAGCAGCCAGGCCCTACTCCCAGGCGCTGGAAACACCATATATTTT	CASSQALLPGAGNTIYF
.	.	TRBJ2-2	TRBV9	TGTGCCAGCAGCGCCAAAAGCAGCACCGGGGAGCTGTTTTTT	CASSAKSSTGELFF
TRBD1	.	TRBJ1-5	TRBV19	TGTGCCAGTAGTTCGGGAGGGGGCACCAATCAGCCCCAGCATTTT	CASSSGGGTNQPQHF
.	few	TRBJ1-2	TRBV7-2	TGTGCCAGCACCCAAAACAGGGATGGCTACACCTTC	CASTQNRDGYTF
.	many	TRBJ2-1	TRBV5-8	TGTGCCAGCAGTTTCAGGGTGGGTCTCGAGCAGTTCTTC	CASSFRVGLEQFF
.	many	TRBJ2-7	TRBV28	TGTGCCAGCAGTTATTTGGGGGAGCAGTACTTC	CASSYLGEQYF
TRBD1	.	TRBJ1-5	TRBV6-1	TGTGCCAGCAGTGAATGGTGGATCGGACAGGGGGGTCAGCCCCAGCATTTT	CASSEWWIGQGGQPQHF
TRBD1	.	TRBJ1-5	TRBV27	TGTGCCAGCAGTTTCGGGACAGGGAGCGGTGAGCCCCAGCATTTT	CASSFGTGSGEPQHF
.	many	TRBJ1-5	TRBV5-5	TGTGCCAGCAGCTCCGAGTATGGCAGCAATCAGCCCCAGCATTTT	CASSSEYGSNQPQHF
.	many	TRBJ1-2	TRBV3-1	TGTGCCAGCAGCCAAGAAGGGGCAGTTAATAACTATGGCTACACCTTC	CASSQEGAVNNYGYTF
.	many	TRBJ1-6	TRBV5-5	TGTGTCTCCAAGACGAGCTCCTATAATTCACCCCTCCACTTT	CVSKTSSYNSPLHF
.	many	TRBJ2-1	TRBV7-8	TGTGCCAGCAGCTTAGGTCGCCGGTATACTAATGAGCAGTTCTTC	CASSLGRRYTNEQFF
.	many	TRBJ1-1	TRBV20-1	TGCAGTGCTAGAGATCCAGGGTCGGGGGACACTGAAGCTTTCTTT	CSARDPGSGDTEAFF
.	.	TRBJ1-1	TRBV7-9	TGTGCCAGCAGCTTAAGGGGTTCGACGGTGGGATCGAACACTGAAGCTTTCTTT	CASSLRGSTVGSNTEAFF
.	many	TRBJ1-5	TRBV7-9	TGTGCCAGCAGCTCCTCGGGCATTAGCAATCAGCCCCAGCATTTT	CASSSSGISNQPQHF
TRBD1	.	TRBJ2-2	TRBV27	TGTGCCAGCAGTTTAAGGCCTTTGGGACAGGGACTCGCGAACACCGGGGAGCTGTTTTTT	CASSLRPLGQGLANTGELFF
.	many	TRBJ1-1	TRBV28	TGTGCCAGCATAAGCGGGACTGAAGCTTTCTTT	CASISGTEAFF
TRBD2	.	TRBJ2-3	TRBV20-1	TGCAGTGCTAGCGGTAGCGGGAGTCGGGATACGCAGTATTTT	CSASGSGSRDTQYF
.	few	TRBJ1-2	TRBV24-1	TGTGCCACCAGTGAGGGGGGTGGCTACACCTTC	CATSEGGGYTF
.	many	TRBJ1-2	TRBV28	TGTGCCAGCATCCCGCGAGGCCGACAGCATGGCTACACCTTC	CASIPRGRQHGYTF
.	many	TRBJ2-7	TRBV11-3	TGTGCCAGCAGCTTAGAGGCGGACTACGAGCAGTACTTC	CASSLEADYEQYF
.	many	TRBJ1-1	TRBV19	TGTGCCAGTAGTATTAAGAACGCTAACACTGAAGCTTTCTTT	CASSIKNANTEAFF
.	many	TRBJ2-7	TRBV7-9	TGTGCCAGCAGCTCCCGAACCTACGAGCAGTACTTC	CASSSRTYEQYF
.	few	TRBJ2-3	TRBV7-2	TGTGCCAGCAGCTCCCCGCGGGGCGGGGGCAGCACAGATACGCAGTATTTT	CASSSPRGGGSTDTQYF
.	many	TRBJ1-2	TRBV2	TGTGCCAGCAGCGGGCGGAACCTCTATGGCTACACCTTC	CASSGRNLYGYTF
TRBD1	many	TRBJ2-5	TRBV12-3/TRBV12-4	TGTGCCAGACCCCCCGGGACAGGGCATCAAGAGACCCAGTACTTC	CARPPGTGHQETQYF
TRBD1	few	TRBJ2-7	TRBV28	TGTGCCAGCAGGCCTTATTCCGGGACAGGGTCCTACGAGCAGTACTTC	CASRPYSGTGSYEQYF
TRBD1	.	TRBJ1-1	TRBV6-1	TGTGCCAGCATCCCGACAGGGTTTGACACTGAAGCTTTCTTT	CASIPTGFDTEAFF
.	many	TRBJ1-1	TRBV6-1	TGTGCCAGCAGAAGAACGGTGAACACTGAAGCTTTCTTT	CASRRTVNTEAFF
.	many	TRBJ1-5	TRBV2	TGTGCCAGCAGTGCACCAGGGAGGAGCGGCAATCAGCCCCAGCATTTT	CASSAPGRSGNQPQHF
.	.	TRBJ1-6	TRBV12-3/TRBV12-4	TGTGCCAGCAGTAGAGATTTAGGGCTCTCACCCCTCCACTTT	CASSRDLGLSPLHF
.	many	TRBJ2-7	TRBV11-1	TGTGCCAGCCAAGGGCGGGACCGAAGCTCCTACGAGCAGTACTTC	CASQGRDRSSYEQYF
.	few	TRBJ1-5	TRBV19	TGTGCCAGTAGTACCCCTTGGGGGGGACGGTGGAGCAATCAGCCCCAGCATTTT	CASSTPWGGRWSNQPQHF
TRBD2	.	TRBJ2-1	TRBV10-2	TGCGCCAGCTTAGCGGGGGGCAATGAGCAGTTCTTC	CASLAGGNEQFF
.	.	TRBJ1-2	TRBV27	TGTGCCAGCAGGTTATCCGGGGGTGACTATGGCTACACCTTC	CASRLSGGDYGYTF
.	few	TRBJ1-1	TRBV7-2	TGTGCCAGCAGCTTAGATCCGGACGGCCTGAACACTGAAGCTTTCTTT	CASSLDPDGLNTEAFF
.	many	TRBJ2-3	TRBV2	TGTGCCAGCAGTGGGTCCCCCTTGGGCAGCACAGATACGCAGTATTTT	CASSGSPLGSTDTQYF
.	.	TRBJ1-2	TRBV6-1	TGTGCCAGCAGTGAAGGAAACAGCTACTACCTTTATGGCTACACCTTC	CASSEGNSYYLYGYTF
.	.	TRBJ2-2	TRBV28	TGTGCCAGCAGTTTTTCTTCCACCGGGGAGCTGTTTTTT	CASSFSSTGELFF
.	.	TRBJ1-1	TRBV5-1	TGTGCCAGCAGCGAGCGGGCAGTGAACACTGAAGCTTTCTTT	CASSERAVNTEAFF
TRBD2	many	TRBJ2-3	TRBV20-1	TGCAGTTCCTCCGGGGGGGCGGGGAGTCGCACAGATACGCAGTATTTT	CSSSGGAGSRTDTQYF
TRBD1	many	TRBJ1-1	TRBV9	TGTGCCAGCAGCGTCGGGACAGGCAGGAACACTGAAGCTTTCTTT	CASSVGTGRNTEAFF